The T cell receptor (beta chain) described here comes from a study of graft-versus-host responses after intestinal transplantation. Looking at the study overall: Each patient got anti-thymocyte globulin induction, then tacrolimus and steroids for around three years.

Data came from immunoSEQ multiplex PCR; TCRdb stores just in-frame clones and leaves some out. The table records more than 95,000 clones, about 90% of them present only once. Study-level results: There were GvH clones found in recipient marrow, and some of them appeared first in ileum or blood. Within allografts, high graft-versus-host to host-versus-graft clonal ratios were seen among patients with graft-donor T cell macrochimerism. With peak circulating GvH clone levels came an association with early post-transplant HvG declines.

Points on this clone: Its matching antigen is unknown.

Germline V gene data show CDR1 as SGHRS and CDR2 as YFSETQ. The CDR3 extends over 16 amino acids. J was trimmed by 2 bases and V by 3 bases; bases with no gene match: 8. This clonotype was sampled from a human donor who received an intestinal transplant. The V gene is TRBV5-1, the J gene TRBJ2-7; 10 positions match TRBD1. The input for sequencing was unstimulated CD4+ T cells sorted from spleen or lymph node cells, taken before intestinal transplant. The CDR3 reads CASSSRLTGGTYEQYF. CDR3 in DNA: TGCGCCAGCAGCTCTAGGTTGACAGGGGGCACCTACGAGCAGTACTTC.